Described below is a single T cell receptor (beta chain) sequence and its context. Its antigen is unidentified. An end of the junction differs from the germline gene, which may be a read error. This record belongs to a study of T cell repertoires in cytomegalovirus infection. MiXCR was run by TCRdb on the reads, yielding one entry per CDR3 protein. The sample holds approximately 110,000 distinct CDR3 sequences, 35% to 50% seen once. Per germline, CDR1 SGHTA and CDR2 FQGNSA. This CDR3 is 12 amino acids long. This TCR was recovered from a human donor in good health (CMV status not recorded). Some clones in this sample may be carry-over from other donors' samples. The chain employs TRBV7-2 and TRBJ2-2; TRBD2 matches 10 bases. The sample here was CD8+ T cells from cultured PBMCs, taken from culture after CMV antigen stimulation. The CDR3 DNA follows: TGTGCCAGCAGCAGGCTAGCGGGGGCGCCGGCGTTT. Encoded protein: CASSRLAGAPAF.